The 32 T cell receptor beta chains below all came from one sample that was sequenced in a study of blood T cell repertoires in COVID-19. TCRdb's table, derived via immunoSEQ multiplex PCR, lists solely in-frame clones and lacks some. The data contain 150,000 to 200,000 clones, about 87% of them singletons. What was sequenced was peripheral blood. These receptors all come from a woman younger than 30 who had recovered from COVID-19.

The table lists this clone with a few counts. The CDR3 region is CASSPQGAEQYF. The CDR3 bases are TGTGCCAGCAGCCCCCAGGGGGCCGAGCAGTACTTC. The chain couples TRBV6-2 or TRBV6-3 to TRBJ2-7; 8 bases are shared with TRBD1. The CDR3 covers 12 residues. Unmatched junction bases numbered 4, after V lost 6 bases and J lost 6 bases. Germline V CDR1 and CDR2: MNHEY, SVGEGT.

This chain uses TRBV9 with TRBJ1-3; possible D gene TRBD1, 5 bases. Trimming took off 0 bases at V and 0 bases at J, with 7 bases between the two ends. The CDR3 is 15 residues long. Germline V gene lookup returns CDR1 SGDLS and CDR2 YYNGEE. This chain's CDR3 is CASSVEGNSGNTIYF. In DNA form, the CDR3 reads TGTGCCAGCAGCGTAGAGGGGAACTCTGGAAACACCATATATTTT.

The CDR3 bases are TGTGCCAGCCCGTCTCGGGGAAGGTCCAAAAACATTCAGTACTTC. Protein sequence: CASPSRGRSKNIQYF. The chain couples TRBV9 to TRBJ2-4, with a tentative D call TRBD2 (5 bases). Trimming stripped 7 bases from V and 2 bases from J, with 16 bases between. Per the germline V gene, CDR1 is SGDLS and CDR2 is YYNGEE. The length of the CDR3 is 15 residues.

The V call is TRBV4-3, the J call TRBJ2-2; no firm D call. CDR1 and CDR2 from the germline V gene are LGHNA and YSLEER. The germline V and J ends were trimmed by 1 base and 3 bases, with 9 bases remaining between them. The CDR3 totals 15 residues. CDR3 coding DNA: TGCGCCAGCAGCCAAGCGTACTCCTACACCGGGGAGCTGTTTTTT. Amino acids: CASSQAYSYTGELFF.

As DNA, the CDR3 is TGCGCCAGCAGTCAATCAGAGAGTCTAGCGGGAGTCTCCCGCTACGAGCAGTACGTC. It encodes CASSQSESLAGVSRYEQYV. The rearrangement uses TRBV23-1 and TRBJ2-7; TRBD2 matches 10 bases. TRBV23-1 is an ORF for which the function is uncertain. The V segment lost 0 bases and the J segment 3 bases; nucleotides outside the gene matches: 14. The CDR3 is 19 residues long.

This clone ranks as medium-sized. The rearrangement joins TRBV6-6 to TRBJ1-3, with 7 bases identical to TRBD1. Trimming at V came to 2 bases and at J to 4 bases, leaving 2 bases not matched to a gene. The CDR3 is 14 residues long. Germline loops: CDR1 MNHNY, CDR2 SVGAGI (reference sequence). This CDR3 is CASSYEGAGNTIYF. The DNA for the CDR3 is TGTGCCAGCAGTTACGAGGGGGCGGGAAACACCATATATTTT.

The J gene is TRBJ1-2, the V gene TRBV7-2, with D unresolved. Trimming took 1 base from V and 6 from J, leaving 12 bases between them. Germline V lookup: CDR1 SGHTA, CDR2 FQGNSA. The CDR3 is 14 amino acids. As DNA, the CDR3 is TGTGCCAGCAGCTTAGGATCAGGTCTTGATGGCTACACCTTC. Protein sequence: CASSLGSGLDGYTF.

The V call is TRBV9, the J call TRBJ2-2; 9 bases map to TRBD1. Germline V lookup: CDR1 SGDLS, CDR2 YYNGEE. The CDR3 is made up of 19 amino acids. The V and J ends lost 3 bases and 4 bases, in that order; junction bases with no gene match: 16. This CDR3 reads CASSDHKQGAGIGTGELFF. In nucleotides, the CDR3 is TGTGCCAGCAGCGACCATAAACAGGGGGCGGGTATCGGCACCGGGGAGCTGTTTTTT.

The rearrangement joins TRBV4-3 to TRBJ2-3; no clear D. Germline-derived CDR1 and CDR2 are LGHNA and YSLEER. The CDR3 covers 14 residues. V was trimmed by 0 bases and J by 6 bases, leaving 10 bases between them. For the CDR3, the DNA is TGCGCCAGCAGCCAAGAGGCCCTCGGGGATACGCAGTATTTT. Translating it yields CASSQEALGDTQYF.

The chain links TRBV4-3 to TRBJ1-2; 7 bases line up with TRBD1. Germline-derived CDR1 and CDR2 are LGHNA and YSLEER. The CDR3 sequence is 14 residues long. After removal of 4 bases from V and 5 bases from J, the junction contained 7 bases not matched to a gene. DNA of the CDR3: TGCGCCAGCAGCCGGGATACAGGGGCTTATGGCTACACCTTC. Protein: CASSRDTGAYGYTF.

The chain is built from TRBV5-1 and TRBJ2-5, with D perhaps TRBD1 (7 bases). Germline loops: CDR1 SGHRS, CDR2 YFSETQ. Trimming took off 4 bases at V and 1 base at J, with 11 bases between the two ends. The CDR3 loop spans 14 amino acids. Here the CDR3 DNA reads TGCGCCAGCAGCGGAGGGACAGCCCAAGAGACCCAGTACTTC. Translating it yields CASSGGTAQETQYF.

This clone was seen a handful of times. The chain couples TRBV9 to TRBJ1-1; possibly TRBD1 for D (5 bases). Trimming shortened V by 0 bases and J by 0 bases, and 9 bases separated the two germline ends. This CDR3 contains 15 residues. In germline, CDR1 is SGDLS, CDR2 YYNGEE. The CDR3 DNA follows: TGTGCCAGCAGCGTAGGGGGCAGCTTGAACACTGAAGCTTTCTTT. It encodes CASSVGGSLNTEAFF. Full variable domain (rest looked up from reference TRBV9 and TRBJ1-1): DSGVTQTPKHLITATGQRVTLRCSPRSGDLSVYWYQQSLDQGLQFLIQYYNGEERAKGNILERFSAQQFPDLHSELNLSSLELGDSALYFCASSVGGSLNTEAFFGQGTRLTVV.

The CDR3 sequence is CSVEFSNTGYGYTF. Here the CDR3 DNA reads TGCAGCGTTGAATTTTCCAATACGGGGTATGGCTACACCTTC. The chain employs TRBV29-1 and TRBJ1-2; D call uncertain. Trimming pared 2 bases from V and 5 bases from J, leaving 15 bases between. From germline, CDR1 is SQVTM and CDR2 ANQGSEA. The CDR3 has 14 residues.

The J gene is TRBJ2-5, the V gene TRBV6-2 or TRBV6-3; D is possibly TRBD1 (5 bases). The CDR3 runs 16 residues. Germline CDR1 reads MNHEY; CDR2 reads SVGEGT. The V gene lost 0 bases and the J gene lost 5 bases, with 16 bases spanning the gap. CDR3 residues: CASSYSLQGAYETQYF. DNA for the CDR3: TGTGCCAGCAGTTACTCCCTCCAAGGGGCCTACGAGACCCAGTACTTC.

This chain links TRBV5-1 with TRBJ2-2; D is uncertain. Germline CDR1 is SGHRS and CDR2 is YFSETQ. The CDR3 consists of 11 residues. Between the trimmed V and J ends, which lost 4 bases and 8 bases, there was a span of 6 bases. CDR3 sequence: CASSPGGELFF. CDR3 DNA: TGCGCCAGCAGCCCCGGGGGGGAGCTGTTTTTT. Together with reference TRBV5-1 and TRBJ2-2, the CDR3 gives the full variable domain: KAGVTQTPRYLIKTRGQQVTLSCSPISGHRSVSWYQQTPGQGLQFLFEYFSETQRNKGNFPGRFSGRQFSNSRSEMNVSTLELGDSALYLCASSPGGELFFGEGSRLTVL.

The rearrangement links TRBV19 to TRBJ2-4, with D perhaps TRBD1 (6 bases). Germline V gene data show CDR1 as LNHDA and CDR2 as SQIVND (reference sequence). The V end lost 3 bases, the J end lost 15 bases, and 15 bases lay between the germline ends. The CDR3 contains 12 residues. The CDR3 coding sequence is TGTGCCAGTAGTATGGGGGCCCTCGGGGCGTACTTC. Its translation: CASSMGALGAYF.

This chain joins TRBV5-8 and TRBJ2-2; 9 positions agree with TRBD2. The germline CDR1 and CDR2 sequences are SGHTS and YDEGEE. The CDR3 covers 16 residues. V shed 4 bases and J 4 bases; nucleotides not matched to a gene: 8. The CDR3 nucleotides are TGTGCCAGCAGCGTCGCGCTAGCGGGGATCACCGGGGAGCTGTTTTTT. Translating it yields CASSVALAGITGELFF.

The rearrangement links TRBV10-3 to TRBJ2-1; 11 bases match TRBD2. Germline V gene data show CDR1 as ENHRY and CDR2 as SYGVKD. This CDR3 has 15 residues. V shed 5 bases, J shed 5 bases, and the junction held 5 bases outside the gene matches. Written as DNA, the CDR3 is TGTGCCATCAGTCGTAGCGGGGGGGCCGACAATGAGCAGTTCTTC. This translates into CAISRSGGADNEQFF.

This sequence joins TRBV6-5 and TRBJ2-1, with TRBD1 as a possible D gene (5 bases). Between the trimmed V and J ends, which lost 0 bases and 6 bases, there was a span of 9 bases. Germline CDR1 reads MNHEY; CDR2 reads SVGAGI. The CDR3 has 14 residues. CDR3 bases: TGTGCCAGCAGTTACTCCGACAGCTTCAATGAGCAGTTCTTC. Residues: CASSYSDSFNEQFF.

The chain carries TRBV25-1 and TRBJ1-4; maybe TRBD1 (6 bases). The CDR3 contains 12 residues. The V gene lost 7 bases and the J gene lost 8 bases, with 11 bases spanning the gap. Germline-derived CDR1 and CDR2 are MGHDK and SYGVNS. CDR3: CASNREGEKLFF. Here the CDR3 DNA reads TGTGCCAGCAACAGGGAAGGGGAAAAACTGTTTTTT.

The CDR3 nucleotides read TGCGCCAGCAGCCAGGGCGGGGGGCAATCAGATACGCAGTATTTT. Translating it yields CASSQGGGQSDTQYF. This rearrangement joins TRBV4-3 to TRBJ2-3; 8 bases line up with TRBD2. The CDR3 spans 15 residues. Germline V gene lookup returns CDR1 LGHNA and CDR2 YSLEER. V lost 3 bases and J lost 4; bases outside the gene matches: 6.

V gene TRBV7-8 combines with J gene TRBJ1-4, with 9 bases matching TRBD1. Per germline, CDR1 SGHVS and CDR2 FQNEAQ. The V gene end was trimmed by 5 bases and the J gene end by 3 bases; junction bases not matched to a gene: 4. The length of the CDR3 is 15 residues. CDR3 in DNA: TGTGCCAGCAGCAGACAGGGGGTTCCTAATGAAAAACTGTTTTTT. Encoded protein: CASSRQGVPNEKLFF.

The chain joins TRBV4-3 to TRBJ1-4, with a tentative D call TRBD1 (5 bases). In germline, CDR1 is LGHNA, CDR2 YSLEER. The V and J ends lost 0 bases and 10 bases respectively, with 9 bases between them. CDR3 length equals 13 residues. In DNA, the CDR3 is TGCGCCAGCAGCCAAGATCGGGGGGGAAAACTGTTTTTT. Protein product: CASSQDRGGKLFF.

This clone showed up just once. This rearrangement joins TRBV11-3 to TRBJ2-1, with TRBD2 matching over 8 bases. Germline V CDR1 and CDR2: SGHNT, YENEEA. V trimming: 5 bases; J trimming: 5 bases; junction bases outside the gene matches: 2. The CDR3 contains 13 residues. CDR3 DNA sequence: TGTGCCAGCAGCCCCGGGGGGGACAATGAGCAGTTCTTC. This translates into CASSPGGDNEQFF.

V gene TRBV24-1 combines with J gene TRBJ1-5; 9 bases agree with TRBD1. The CDR3 totals 15 residues. Germline assignment: CDR1 KGHDR and CDR2 SFDVKD. V was clipped by 4 bases and J by 6 bases; unmatched bases: 6. For the CDR3, the DNA is TGTGCCACCAGTGAGGGAACAGGGGGCGTTCAGCCCCAGCATTTT. Protein sequence: CATSEGTGGVQPQHF.

The rearrangement links TRBV5-4 to TRBJ1-1; D remains unclear. CDR3 length: 14 residues. Germline V gene lookup returns CDR1 SGHNT and CDR2 YYREEE (reference sequence). V lost 2 bases and J 1 base, leaving 9 bases between the germline ends. The CDR3 sequence: CASSFPDKNTEAFF. Written as DNA, the CDR3 is TGTGCCAGCAGCTTCCCTGACAAGAACACTGAAGCTTTCTTT.

The V gene is TRBV21-1, the J gene TRBJ1-1; TRBD1 was called by the table and not checked on the DNA. TRBV21-1 is a recognized pseudogene. The CDR3 runs 14 residues. CDR3 residues: CASSKGHPNTEAFF. In DNA, the CDR3 is TGTGCCAGCAGCAAAGGACATCCGAACACTGAAGCTTTCTTT.

The chain links TRBV4-1 to TRBJ2-1; 12 bases agree with TRBD2. J gave up 9 bases and V 2 bases, and 2 bases lay outside the gene matches. The CDR3 extends over 14 amino acids. Germline CDR1 MGHRA, CDR2 YSYEKL. The CDR3 reads CASSQPSGRGEQFF. The CDR3, as DNA: TGCGCCAGCAGCCAACCTAGCGGGAGGGGTGAGCAGTTCTTC.

The chain uses TRBV4-3 and TRBJ2-3, with 8 bases that match TRBD2. Germline CDR1 and CDR2: LGHNA and YSLEER. The J segment lost 0 bases and the V segment lost 4 bases, leaving 18 bases of the junction unmatched. The CDR3 consists of 20 residues. The CDR3 here is CASSLGRTSWSGPSTDTQYF. The DNA of the CDR3 is TGCGCCAGCAGCCTAGGGAGGACTAGCTGGAGCGGTCCCAGCACAGATACGCAGTATTTT.

This rearrangement joins TRBV11-1 to TRBJ1-6, with D possibly being TRBD1 (6 bases). In germline, CDR1 is SGHAT, CDR2 FQDESV (reference sequence). This CDR3 comprises 16 residues. Trimming left V 1 base short and J 7 bases short, with 14 bases between. The CDR3 DNA follows: TGTGCCAGCAGCTTAGATGTAGGACAGCCGAATTCACCCCTCCACTTT. Residues: CASSLDVGQPNSPLHF.

The chain uses TRBV12-5 and TRBJ1-2; 10 nucleotides line up with TRBD1. J gave up 3 bases and V 4 bases, and 8 bases lay outside the gene matches. Germline CDR1 reads LGHNT; CDR2 reads FRNRAP. The CDR3 loop spans 16 amino acids. CDR3 coding DNA: TGTGCTAGTGGTTCCGAACCTGGACAGGGGGACTATGGCTACACCTTC. Its protein is CASGSEPGQGDYGYTF.

This clone was picked up one time. The rearrangement joins TRBV29-1 to TRBJ1-1; 9 bases align to TRBD1. The CDR3 extends over 12 amino acids. Germline V gene data show CDR1 as SQVTM and CDR2 as ANQGSEA. The V and J ends lost 6 bases and 11 bases, in that order; junction bases with no gene match: 10. The CDR3 region is CSVGARQGEAFF. In DNA, the CDR3 is TGCAGCGTGGGGGCCCGACAGGGGGAGGCTTTCTTT.